A selection of T cell receptor beta chains follows, all from one sample in a study of cytomegalovirus exposure and HLA in healthy donors. TCRdb's copy holds only in-frame clones and misses some; the assay was immunoSEQ multiplex PCR. The data show some 160,000 clones, about 82% seen once. What was sequenced was PBMCs. The receptor source for this set is a middle-aged woman in good health and CMV-seropositive. Both conserved end residues are part of each CDR3. The D gene is left open where the match is weak. Rows may omit the clone size; those that give it use once, few, many or a size class.

CDR3aa	CDR3nt	abundance	d_gene	v_gene	j_gene	len
CASSSTGTNEKLFF	TGCGCCAGCAGCTCCACAGGGACTAATGAAAAACTGTTTTTT	NA	NA	TRBV5-1	TRBJ1-4	14
CASSRGLAATGELFF	TGTGCCAGCAGCCGTGGACTAGCGGCCACCGGGGAGCTGTTTTTT	NA	TRBD2	TRBV7-9	TRBJ2-2	15
CATSRLTGDGGYTF	TGTGCCACCAGCAGACTAACAGGGGATGGCGGCTACACCTTC	NA	TRBD1	TRBV15	TRBJ1-2	14
CATGTSGHGRETQYF	TGTGCCACCGGGACTAGCGGGCACGGGAGGGAGACCCAGTACTTC	NA	TRBD2	TRBV27	TRBJ2-5	15
CASSQPGQNNEQFF	TGTGCCAGCAGCCAACCGGGACAAAACAATGAGCAGTTCTTC	NA	NA	TRBV4-2	TRBJ2-1	14
CASSLTGASTYEQYF	TGTGCCAGCAGCCTTACAGGGGCTTCTACCTACGAGCAGTACTTC	NA	TRBD1	TRBV11-1	TRBJ2-7	15
CASSSLDTQYF	TGTGCCAGCAGCTCCTTAGATACGCAGTATTTT	few	NA	TRBV6-1	TRBJ2-3	11
CASSLLAGGPDTQYF	TGTGCCAGCAGCTTACTAGCGGGGGGGCCAGATACGCAGTATTTT	few	TRBD2	TRBV7-3	TRBJ2-3	15
CASSTQEGGKLFF	TGTGCCAGCAGCACCCAGGAGGGGGGGAAACTGTTTTTT	NA	NA	TRBV9	TRBJ1-4	13
CASSARQKSSYNEQFF	TGTGCCAGCAGCGCTCGACAGAAAAGCTCCTACAATGAGCAGTTCTTC	NA	NA	TRBV21-1	TRBJ2-1	16
CASSPGLAGGQGTDTQYF	TGCGCCAGCAGCCCGGGACTAGCGGGGGGGCAGGGTACAGATACGCAGTATTTT	once	TRBD2	TRBV5-1	TRBJ2-3	18
CASSRNGISGGADTQYF	TGTGCCAGCAGCCGTAATGGAATTAGCGGGGGGGCAGATACGCAGTATTTT	NA	TRBD2	TRBV4-2	TRBJ2-3	17
CASSLVGLAGGTNTYEQYF	TGTGCCAGCAGCTTAGTGGGACTAGCGGGAGGGACGAACACCTACGAGCAGTACTTC	once	TRBD2	TRBV7-2	TRBJ2-7	19
CATSRDVGGETQYF	TGTGCCACCAGCAGAGATGTGGGGGGAGAGACCCAGTACTTC	NA	NA	TRBV15	TRBJ2-5	14
CASSPLNQPQHF	TGTGCCAGCAGTCCCCTAAATCAGCCCCAGCATTTT	NA	NA	TRBV27	TRBJ1-5	12
CASSPRQGSDTQYF	TGTGCCAGCTCACCTCGGCAGGGGAGTGATACACAGTATTTT	NA	NA	TRBV18	TRBJ2-3	14
CASSAKRDRGGNTIYF	TGTGCCAGCAGCGCGAAACGAGACAGGGGTGGAAACACCATATATTTT	NA	TRBD1	TRBV9	TRBJ1-3	16
CASSLVETEAFF	TGTGCCAGCAGCTTAGTGGAGACTGAAGCTTTCTTT	NA	NA	TRBV7-9	TRBJ1-1	12
CASSPTDRGGSGNTIYF	TGTGCCAGCAGCCCCACTGACAGGGGAGGCTCTGGAAACACCATATATTTT	NA	TRBD1	TRBV4-2	TRBJ1-3	17